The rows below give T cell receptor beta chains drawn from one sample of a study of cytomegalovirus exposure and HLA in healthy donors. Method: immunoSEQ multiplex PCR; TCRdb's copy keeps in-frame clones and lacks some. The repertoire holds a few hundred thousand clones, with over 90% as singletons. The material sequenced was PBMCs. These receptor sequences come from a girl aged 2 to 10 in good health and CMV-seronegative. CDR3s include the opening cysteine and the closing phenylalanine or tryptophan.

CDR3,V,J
CASSEYFGQGRYEQFF,TRBV25-1,TRBJ2-1
CASSRPGSKSRGYLTSSYNEQFF,TRBV27,TRBJ2-1
CASSSRSLAGGNEQFF,TRBV7-2,TRBJ2-1
CASSVVSGGGGTEAFF,TRBV9,TRBJ1-1
CASSLAASSEQFF,TRBV5-1,TRBJ2-1
CASSRRQASSPLHF,TRBV11-2,TRBJ1-6
CSVGRTALNTEAFF,TRBV29-1,TRBJ1-1
CASSAPAGELFF,TRBV25-1,TRBJ2-2
CASSLGGQGRAEAFF,TRBV28,TRBJ1-1
CASSSGKSSGINTQYF,TRBV27,TRBJ2-3
CASSPTTQDYEQYF,TRBV18,TRBJ2-7
CASSVGSRAYEQFF,TRBV9,TRBJ2-1
CASSSRTGNYNEQFF,TRBV7-6,TRBJ2-1
CASSYGRSSGDTEAFF,TRBV5-1,TRBJ1-1
CASSVIAGGPTIEQFF,TRBV9,TRBJ2-1
CASRPGLAANEQFF,TRBV6-5,TRBJ2-1
CASSQTLAGGYEQYF,TRBV7-8,TRBJ2-7
CAWRDGHNSNQPQHF,TRBV30,TRBJ1-5
CAGSFGGGGTEAFF,TRBV2,TRBJ1-1
CASRETGFNQPQHF,TRBV6-6,TRBJ1-5
CASSYSGRGTGELFF,TRBV6-6,TRBJ2-2
CASSQGGRYNEQFF,TRBV14,TRBJ2-1
CASSSPTSGAYNEQFF,TRBV7-9,TRBJ2-1
CASSFRPAGAGNEQFF,TRBV6-6,TRBJ2-1
CASSTGQGNYGYTF,TRBV25-1,TRBJ1-2
CASSLAPGRALTYEQYF,TRBV7-2,TRBJ2-7
CASRSGLPTFTDTQYF,TRBV2,TRBJ2-3
CASSPPATGTNTDTQYF,TRBV18,TRBJ2-3
CASSLSGHTSFPGELFF,TRBV27,TRBJ2-2
CAWSVVPGQGSGYTF,TRBV30,TRBJ1-2
CATHFSGTIYF,TRBV6-6,TRBJ1-3
CASSLDRTSSYNEQFF,TRBV5-1,TRBJ2-1
CASSLATSYEQYF,TRBV5-8,TRBJ2-7
CASLQRGGYEQFF,TRBV2,TRBJ2-1
CASSLTYYYEQYF,TRBV5-6,TRBJ2-7
CASSLPGNYGYTF,TRBV7-8,TRBJ1-2
CASSLGSTGPEGYTF,TRBV7-9,TRBJ1-2
CARRGTGNTDTQYF,TRBV30,TRBJ2-3
CASSLDGTGLTYEQYF,TRBV11-2,TRBJ2-7
CASSLTLAGRRFGDTQYF,TRBV7-6,TRBJ2-3
CASRATGGGEQYF,TRBV10-1,TRBJ2-7
CAISEDRESTDTQYF,TRBV10-3,TRBJ2-3
CASSPLAGFNRRLNTEAFF,TRBV14,TRBJ1-1
CASSGRQGSAEQYF,TRBV27,TRBJ2-7
CASTTGSVYNSPLHF,TRBV2,TRBJ1-6
CASSYGETQYF,TRBV9,TRBJ2-5
CASSLHHTPNTEAFF,TRBV7-6,TRBJ1-1
CASSSGLAGAGNEQFF,TRBV7-8,TRBJ2-1
CASSLLQGDTEAFF,TRBV6-5,TRBJ1-1
CASSIGEQGAYGYTF,TRBV19,TRBJ1-2
CASSAGGETQYF,TRBV6-1,TRBJ2-5
CASSLVQNPGNQPQHF,TRBV7-2,TRBJ1-5
CASSRGLAGYNEQFF,TRBV7-6,TRBJ2-1
CASSLPGGSYEQYF,TRBV7-2,TRBJ2-7
CASSPGQGAETQYF,TRBV5-6,TRBJ2-5
CASSEGGQETQYF,TRBV2,TRBJ2-5
CASSFQRQGPWETQYF,TRBV7-9,TRBJ2-5
CASSMDSSEQYF,TRBV5-1,TRBJ2-7